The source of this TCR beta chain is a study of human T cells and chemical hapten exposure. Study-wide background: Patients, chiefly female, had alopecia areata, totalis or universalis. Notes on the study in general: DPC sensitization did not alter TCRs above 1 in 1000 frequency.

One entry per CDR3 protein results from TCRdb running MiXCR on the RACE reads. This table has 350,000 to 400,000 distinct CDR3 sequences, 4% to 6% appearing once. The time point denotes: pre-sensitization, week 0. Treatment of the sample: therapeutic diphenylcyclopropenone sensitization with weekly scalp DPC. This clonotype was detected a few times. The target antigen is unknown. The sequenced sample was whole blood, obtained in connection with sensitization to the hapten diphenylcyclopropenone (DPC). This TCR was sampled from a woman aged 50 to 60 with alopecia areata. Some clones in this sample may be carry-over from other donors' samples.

The CDR3 DNA reads as TGCAGCGCGAGGCGGGGGGATGAGCAGTTCTTC. Translating gives CSARRGDEQFF. The rearrangement uses TRBV29-1 and TRBJ2-1; 8 positions match TRBD2. The germline CDR1 and CDR2 sequences are SQVTM and ANQGSEA. This CDR3 comprises 11 residues. Trimming took 7 bases from V and 8 from J; bases not matched to a gene: 4.